This record covers a single TCR beta chain. The sample comes from a study of control samples from healthy donors and cancer patients. The V gene's germline CDR1 is ENHRY and CDR2 SYGVKD. V was pared by 3 bases and J by 5 bases, with 8 bases of the junction left unmatched. The CDR3 loop spans 15 amino acids. Data came from immunoSEQ multiplex PCR; TCRdb stores just in-frame clones and leaves some out. Seen here are around 110,000 clones, 85% to 95% observed once, and the top ten hold about 2.6%. The sequenced material came from blood. The receptor's source is a man aged 30 to 39 in good health. This chain links TRBV10-3 with TRBJ1-2, with TRBD1 matching over 8 bases. In nucleotides, the CDR3 is TGTGCCATCAGTGAAGGTCAGGGGGCAGAATATGGCTACACCTTC. Translating it yields CAISEGQGAEYGYTF.